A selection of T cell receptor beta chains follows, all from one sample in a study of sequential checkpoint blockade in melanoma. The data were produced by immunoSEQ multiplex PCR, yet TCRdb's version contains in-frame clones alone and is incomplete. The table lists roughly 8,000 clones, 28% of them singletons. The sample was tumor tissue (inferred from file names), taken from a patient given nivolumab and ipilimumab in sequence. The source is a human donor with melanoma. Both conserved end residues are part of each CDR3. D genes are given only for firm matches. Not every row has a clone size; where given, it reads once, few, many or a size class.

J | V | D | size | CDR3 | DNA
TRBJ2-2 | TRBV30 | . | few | CAWSPQDLLTGELFF | TGTGCCTGGAGTCCCCAGGACCTTCTCACCGGGGAGCTGTTTTTT
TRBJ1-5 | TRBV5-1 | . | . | CASSLEGGPNQPQHF | TGCGCCAGCAGCTTGGAGGGGGGGCCCAATCAGCCCCAGCATTTT
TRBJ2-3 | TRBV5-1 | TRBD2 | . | CASSLSGSPDTQYF | TGCGCCAGCAGTCTAAGCGGGAGCCCCGATACGCAGTATTTT
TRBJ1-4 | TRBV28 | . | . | CASWGVGEKLFF | TGTGCCAGCTGGGGGGTAGGTGAAAAACTGTTTTTT
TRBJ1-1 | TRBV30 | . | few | CAWSGGAEAFF | TGTGCCTGGAGTGGAGGGGCTGAAGCTTTCTTT
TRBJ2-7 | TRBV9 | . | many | CATRVFSDGEQYF | TGTGCCACCAGAGTTTTTTCCGACGGCGAGCAGTACTTC
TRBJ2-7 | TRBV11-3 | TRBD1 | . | CASSLGGQAAYEQYF | TGTGCCAGCAGCTTAGGTGGACAGGCCGCCTACGAGCAGTACTTC
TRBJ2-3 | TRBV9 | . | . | CASSVAIVSTDTQYF | TGTGCCAGCAGCGTCGCGATAGTCAGCACAGATACGCAGTATTTT
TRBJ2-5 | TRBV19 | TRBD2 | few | CASSIPGLEETQYF | TGTGCCAGTAGTATCCCTGGACTAGAGGAGACCCAGTACTTC
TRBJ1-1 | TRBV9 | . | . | CASSQSSGTEAFF | TGTGCCAGCAGCCAATCGAGTGGCACTGAAGCTTTCTTT
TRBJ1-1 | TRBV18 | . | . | CASSPSQLEAFF | TGTGCCAGCTCTCCCAGCCAGCTTGAAGCTTTCTTT
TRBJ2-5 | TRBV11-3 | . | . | CASSLGQTSVETQYF | TGTGCCAGCAGTTTGGGACAGACTAGCGTGGAGACCCAGTACTTC
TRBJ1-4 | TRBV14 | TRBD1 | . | CASSPRTGRYEKLFF | TGTGCCAGCAGCCCCCGGACAGGGCGATACGAAAAACTGTTTTTT
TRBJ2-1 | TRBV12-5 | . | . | CASTGSGLYNEQFF | TGTGCCAGCACCGGCTCGGGACTCTACAATGAGCAGTTCTTC
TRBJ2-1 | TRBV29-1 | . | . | CSGWPRGGGRQNEQFF | TGCAGTGGTTGGCCCCGAGGGGGGGGGCGACAAAATGAGCAGTTCTTC
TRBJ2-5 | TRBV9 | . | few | CASSVHIQETQYF | TGTGCCAGCAGCGTACACATCCAAGAGACCCAGTACTTC
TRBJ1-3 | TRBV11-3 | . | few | CASSSAAGSGNTIYF | TGTGCCAGCAGCTCTGCAGCCGGCTCTGGAAACACCATATATTTT
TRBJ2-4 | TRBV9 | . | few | CASSAKGAKNIQYF | TGTGCCAGCAGCGCAAAGGGGGCCAAAAACATTCAGTACTTC
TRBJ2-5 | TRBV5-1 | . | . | CASSLEVADAQETQYF | TGCGCCAGCAGCTTGGAGGTAGCGGACGCGCAAGAGACCCAGTACTTC
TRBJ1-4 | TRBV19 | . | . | CASSSRDPAENEKLFF | TGTGCCAGTAGTTCCCGGGACCCTGCTGAGAATGAAAAACTGTTTTTT
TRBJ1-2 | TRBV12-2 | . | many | CAGNTGALWNGYTF | TGTGCCGGTAACACAGGGGCCCTCTGGAACGGCTACACCTTC
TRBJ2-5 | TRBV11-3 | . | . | CASSNRASGETQYF | TGTGCCAGCAGCAACAGGGCGTCTGGAGAGACCCAGTACTTC
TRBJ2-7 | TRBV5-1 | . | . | CASSLFWLGGNAYEQYF | TGCGCCAGCAGCTTGTTTTGGTTGGGTGGAAACGCCTACGAGCAGTACTTC
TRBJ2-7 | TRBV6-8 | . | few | CASSYSGGAEQYF | TGTGCCAGCAGTTACTCAGGGGGGGCCGAGCAGTACTTC
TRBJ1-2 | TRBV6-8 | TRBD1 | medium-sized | CASSPQGGSGGYTF | TGTGCCAGCAGCCCCCAGGGGGGGTCGGGTGGCTACACCTTC
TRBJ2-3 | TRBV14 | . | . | CASSQDSRGRADTQYF | TGTGCCAGCAGCCAAGACTCAAGGGGCAGGGCAGATACGCAGTATTTT
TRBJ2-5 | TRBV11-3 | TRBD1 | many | CASSLLTGQETQYF | TGTGCCAGCAGCTTGTTGACAGGGCAAGAGACCCAGTACTTC
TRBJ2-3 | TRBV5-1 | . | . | CASSWAGITDTQYF | TGCGCCAGCAGCTGGGCAGGGATAACAGATACGCAGTATTTT
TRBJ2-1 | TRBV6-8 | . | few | CASSDESRRGEQFF | TGTGCCAGCAGTGACGAAAGTCGAAGGGGGGAGCAGTTCTTC
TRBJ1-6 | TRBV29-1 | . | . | CSVRTFSDSPLHF | TGCAGCGTGCGGACTTTTTCCGATTCACCCCTCCACTTT
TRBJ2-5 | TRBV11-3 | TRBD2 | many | CASSLGGKQETQYF | TGTGCCAGCAGCTTGGGGGGGAAGCAAGAGACCCAGTACTTC
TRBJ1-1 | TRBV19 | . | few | CASSGTLGVGTEAFF | TGTGCCAGTAGTGGAACGTTGGGGGTAGGCACTGAAGCTTTCTTT
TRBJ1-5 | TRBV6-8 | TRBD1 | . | CASSYPSETGNQPQHF | TGTGCCAGCAGTTACCCGTCGGAGACAGGGAATCAGCCCCAGCATTTT
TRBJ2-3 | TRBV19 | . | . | CASSTMGVTDTQYF | TGTGCCAGTAGTACGATGGGGGTCACAGATACGCAGTATTTT
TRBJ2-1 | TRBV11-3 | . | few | CASSKNAGLRLNEQFF | TGTGCCAGCAGCAAAAACGCGGGCCTTCGCCTCAATGAGCAGTTCTTC
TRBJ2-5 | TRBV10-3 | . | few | CAISEGQGTQETQYF | TGTGCCATCAGTGAGGGGCAGGGCACCCAAGAGACCCAGTACTTC
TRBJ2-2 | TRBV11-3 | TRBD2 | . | CASSIGTNGGELFF | TGTGCCAGCAGCATCGGGACTAACGGCGGGGAGCTGTTTTTT
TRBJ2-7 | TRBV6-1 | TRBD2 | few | CASSEAGLAGTTYEQYF | TGTGCCAGCAGTGAAGCGGGACTAGCGGGAACTACCTACGAGCAGTACTTC
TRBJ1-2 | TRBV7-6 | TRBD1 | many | CASRPAPQGGPSGYTF | TGTGCCAGCAGGCCTGCCCCTCAGGGGGGACCCTCTGGCTACACCTTC
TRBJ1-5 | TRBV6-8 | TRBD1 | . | CASSEDGTGVNQPQHF | TGTGCCAGCAGCGAAGACGGGACAGGGGTCAATCAGCCCCAGCATTTT
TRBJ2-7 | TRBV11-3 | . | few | CASSLDRERSFYEQYF | TGTGCCAGCAGCTTGGATCGGGAGCGCTCTTTTTACGAGCAGTACTTC
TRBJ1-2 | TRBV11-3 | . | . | CASTRPGTNYGYTF | TGTGCCAGCACCCGTCCTGGAACGAACTATGGCTACACCTTC